These 9 T cell receptor beta chains share one sample of origin, sequenced in a study of T cells in Graves' hyperthyroidism and ophthalmopathy. TCR beta CDR3 regions were amplified from RNA. RT-PCR in the first round (using the HTBI primer set) targeted the TCR CDR3. TCRdb used MiXCR to reprocess the multiplex PCR reads, holding one entry per CDR3 protein. The sample yields about 530,000 distinct CDR3 sequences, approximately 17% seen once. Sequences were obtained from blood. The receptors were gathered from a woman between 18 and 29 years old with Graves' ophthalmopathy.

This clonotype has at least ten counts. The chain employs TRBV6-2 or TRBV6-3 and TRBJ2-6; D is unresolved. CDR1 and CDR2 from the germline V gene are MNHEY and SVGEGT. V was cut by 5 bases and J by 3 bases, with 8 bases left in between. The CDR3 is 14 residues long. This chain's CDR3 is CASSLNRGANVLTF. The CDR3 nucleotides read TGTGCCAGCAGTCTAAACCGTGGGGCCAACGTCCTGACTTTC.

This rearrangement joins TRBV7-9 to TRBJ2-3; 9 nucleotides align to TRBD2. V trimming: 2 bases; J trimming: 4 bases; junction bases outside the gene matches: 4. The CDR3 has 15 amino acids. The germline V gene encodes CDR1 SEHNR and CDR2 FQNEAQ (reference sequence). The CDR3 spells CASSLLAGVSDTQYF. The CDR3 region has the DNA TGTGCCAGCAGCTTATTAGCGGGAGTGTCAGATACGCAGTATTTT.

This clonotype was detected ten times or more. This chain links TRBV27 with TRBJ1-2, with TRBD1 as a possible D gene (5 bases). Germline lookup yields CDR1 MNHEY and CDR2 SMNVEV (reference sequence). V shed 7 bases and J shed 2 bases, with 17 bases lying between them. The CDR3 extends over 15 amino acids. The DNA for the CDR3 is TGTGCCAGCACCCCGGGACGCTCCGGGAACTATGGCTACACCTTC. Encoded protein: CASTPGRSGNYGYTF.

The table lists this clonotype with many counts. The rearrangement uses TRBV6-1 and TRBJ1-1; D possibly corresponds to TRBD1 (6 bases). Germline CDR1 MNHNS, CDR2 SASEGT. V shed 3 bases and J shed 11 bases, with 13 bases lying between them. The length of the CDR3 is 12 residues. This CDR3 is CASSEAGVGAFF. DNA for the CDR3: TGTGCCAGCAGTGAGGCAGGGGTTGGGGCTTTCTTT.

This clonotype was picked up many times. The V gene is TRBV6-1, the J gene TRBJ2-3; TRBD1 matches 10 bases. The CDR3 is 16 amino acids. Looked up from germline, CDR1 is MNHNS and CDR2 is SASEGT. Trimming cost V 6 bases and J 1 base; bases outside gene matches: 7. CDR3 DNA: TGTGCCAGCAGATCAGACAGGGGGCAACGCACAGATACGCAGTATTTT. Translated, it gives CASRSDRGQRTDTQYF.

This clonotype was observed at least ten times. The chain joins TRBV28 to TRBJ1-3; D is perhaps TRBD1 (6 bases). CDR3 length: 15 amino acids. The V end lost 5 bases, the J end lost 3 bases, and 14 bases lay between the germline ends. CDR1 is MDHEN and CDR2 is SYDVKM in the germline V gene. The CDR3 DNA reads TGTGCCAGCAGTCCACAGGGAAGTGTTGGAAACACCATATATTTT. Translated: CASSPQGSVGNTIYF.

This clonotype was counted at least ten times. The chain links TRBV9 to TRBJ2-7; the D call may be TRBD1 or TRBD2 (5 bases each). Germline CDR1 SGDLS, CDR2 YYNGEE. The CDR3 spans 15 residues. Trimming took off 2 bases at V and 4 bases at J, with 16 bases between the two ends. This CDR3 reads CASSVTDGWGYEQYF. The CDR3 DNA sequence: TGTGCCAGCAGCGTTACGGATGGCTGGGGGTACGAGCAGTACTTC. The whole variable domain, filled in from reference TRBV9 and TRBJ2-7, reads DSGVTQTPKHLITATGQRVTLRCSPRSGDLSVYWYQQSLDQGLQFLIQYYNGEERAKGNILERFSAQQFPDLHSELNLSSLELGDSALYFCASSVTDGWGYEQYFGPGTRLTVT.

The chain uses TRBV29-1 and TRBJ1-1; no reliable D call. The CDR3 contains 12 residues. Trimming removed 3 bases from V and 5 bases from J, with 10 bases in between. Germline V CDR1 and CDR2: SQVTM, ANQGSEA. CDR3 bases: TGCAGCGTTGATTGGGAAGGAACTGAAGCTTTCTTT. Its protein product is CSVDWEGTEAFF.

Many counts were recorded for this clonotype. The V gene is TRBV30, the J gene TRBJ1-1; D call uncertain. The length of the CDR3 is 10 residues. Germline-derived CDR1 and CDR2 are GTSNPN and SVGIG (reference sequence). The V gene lost 5 bases and the J gene lost 9 bases, with 10 bases spanning the gap. CDR3 coding DNA: TGTGCCTGGTATGGGAGGCAAGCTTTCTTT. Its translation: CAWYGRQAFF.